What follows is one T cell receptor beta chain and its context. There are a few counts of this clone. It lacks a known antigen. No base-level quality is on record; no much larger clone is a single base apart. These data originate in a study of blood T cell repertoires in COVID-19 (dated by TCRdb to about 2020). In the study overall: Samples from collaborators originated in the United States, Italy and Spain and spanned both the acute and convalescent phases of COVID-19. The prospective study material was composed of cDNA or gDNA derived from T cells, B-cell-depleted T cells, or PBMCs. The dataset comprised deeply sampled blood TCRbeta repertoires from subjects exposed to, actively infected with, or recovered from COVID-19. A freely available public database, intended as a resource for researchers studying the immune response to SARS-CoV-2, is where the repertoires were released. The samples were drawn from the first 160 participants of the ongoing ImmuneRACE study and from under 1,500 subjects provided by 6 global collaborators. The sample metadata nearly always contained a de-identified subject ID, COVID-19 status, age in years and sex. Where available, HLA class I and class II types were obtained from metadata supplied by the sample provider rather than from assay-based typing. Overall study results and their limits: The quantity of clinical and demographic metadata differed by source and by participant and was supplied without curation.

From the cysteine through the phenylalanine, the CDR3 covers 17 amino acids. Only CDR3 DNA remains: 51 bases, in frame from the first base. V sheds 0 bases and J sheds 5 bases, leaving 22 bases between their ends. CDR1 and CDR2 are drawn from the germline V gene (reference sequence): GTSNPN, SVGIG. Whole blood was collected in K2EDTA tubes by collaborating institutions according to the institutions' own protocols. For TCRbeta analysis, collaborators shipped samples as frozen whole blood, isolated PBMCs, or DNA extracted from either of those sample types. TCRbeta CDR3 regions were amplified from genomic DNA by means of the immunoSEQ Assay, a bias-controlled multiplex PCR. The paper's processing steps were these. The number of nucleated cells in each sample was estimated from the amplification of reference gene primers within the assay. Sequence reads were collapsed and filtered to measure the absolute abundance of every unique TCRbeta CDR3 rearrangement. For each sample, productive Simpson clonality was calculated as the square root of Simpson's diversity index over productive rearrangements. Imported from immuneACCESS, the table was reduced by TCRdb to in-frame sequences with V and J called. These copies leave out some clones; in studies compared against another copy, an unresolved V gene accounts for under half, and the cause of the remainder is not known. Clone size and the V and J calls come from that table; the DNA yielded D and trimming. Across this sample there are 150,000 to 200,000 clones, with around 81% seen only once. Clones ranked in the top ten supply around 2.4% of the sample.

This clonotype was sampled from a human donor with acute or convalescent COVID-19. The donor label of this sample is uncertain. The source material was peripheral blood. The chain is made from TRBV30 and TRBJ2-5; perhaps TRBD2 is the D gene, with 6 bases matching. The CDR3 region: CAWSVNFGSTPPETQYF. The nucleotides are TGTGCCTGGAGTGTAAATTTCGGGAGCACCCCTCCGGAGACCCAGTACTTC.